This section outlines one T cell receptor (beta chain) sequence together with its context. Its antigen is undetermined. These data are taken from a study of monozygotic twins with inflammatory bowel disease. The CDR3 loop spans 15 amino acids. CDR1 is DFQATT, CDR2 SNEGSKA, per germline (reference sequence). Points from the study as a whole: A reduction in TCRbeta diversity (inverse Simpson) was seen in IBD patients relative to healthy co-twins.

Two rounds of nested PCR, of roughly 17 and 9 cycles, were run on TCRalpha and TCRbeta cDNA. Reprocessing the 5' RACE reads, TCRdb reports a single entry for every CDR3 protein and omits DNA. This sample lists a few hundred thousand distinct CDR3 sequences; its ten largest clones have approximately 1.6%. The sequencing input was blood. This sequence was found in a human donor with ulcerative colitis or Crohn's disease, or a healthy co-twin of an affected twin (not recorded which). V gene TRBV20-1 combines with J gene TRBJ1-1. CDR3: CSALPKTRADAEAFF.